This T cell receptor (beta chain) was retrieved from a study of T cell changes during pregnancy in multiple sclerosis (dated by TCRdb to the late 2010s). The study in broad terms: Changes in the T cell repertoire over the course of pregnancy were examined in this study in women with multiple sclerosis.

At the junction V is shortened by 6 bases and J by 0 bases, with 13 bases in between. The CDR3 covers 15 residues, taking in both the cysteine and the phenylalanine. This entry keeps only the CDR3 DNA: 45 bases, framed from base 1. In the germline V gene, CDR1 corresponds to MNHNS and CDR2 to SASEGT. Preparation of the library involved the immunoSEQ multiplex PCR assay. TCRdb obtained this table from immuneACCESS and retained in-frame rearrangements with V and J assigned. These tables miss some clones; where compared with another copy, unresolved V genes account for less than half of the shortfall, and the remainder is unexplained. This sample comprises 95,000 to 100,000 clones, more than 85% of them detected only once. The top ten constitute around 3% of the sample. Concerning this clone: Its cognate antigen has yet to be identified. The record has no base qualities; no much larger clone is one base away.

The sequences come from peripheral blood, collected in the second trimester of pregnancy. The rearrangement joined TRBV6-1 to TRBJ2-3, with no confident D gene call. The TCR sequence derives from a female donor with multiple sclerosis, enrolled in a pregnancy study. The DNA sequence is TGTGCCAGCAGGCCGACACGCCAGAGCACAGATACGCAGTATTTT. Its coded protein is CASRPTRQSTDTQYF.